What follows are 32 T cell receptor beta chains derived from one specimen sequenced in a study of shared clonotypes between healthy human individuals. Data came from immunoSEQ multiplex PCR; TCRdb stores just in-frame clones and leaves some out. This sample carries some 2,000,000 clones, almost 96% of them seen once, and the ten largest clones take around 0.13%. The specimen was naive CD4+ T cells sorted from blood. Sample subset: CD45RA+ positively selected. All receptors derive from a man in his late teens or twenties in good health.

The sample holds one count of this clone. This rearrangement joins TRBV10-3 to TRBJ1-2; TRBD1 agrees at 9 bases. CDR3 length equals 14 residues. Trimming at V came to 3 bases and at J to 4 bases, leaving 3 bases not matched to a gene. Germline-derived CDR1 and CDR2 are ENHRY and SYGVKD. The CDR3 region has the DNA TGTGCCATCAGTGATGACAGGGGGGGCTATGGCTACACCTTC. Translated, it gives CAISDDRGGYGYTF.

The J gene is TRBJ2-3, the V gene TRBV28, with D possibly being TRBD1 or TRBD2 (6 bases each). Between the trimmed V and J ends, which lost 2 bases and 6 bases, there was a span of 18 bases. The CDR3 consists of 16 residues. CDR1 MDHEN and CDR2 SYDVKM come from the germline V gene. CDR3 protein: CASSLPITGAGDTQYF. DNA for the CDR3: TGTGCCAGCAGTTTACCCATTACGGGGGCCGGGGATACGCAGTATTTT.

V usage is TRBV7-9 and J usage is TRBJ2-7; perhaps TRBD1 as D (5 bases). In germline, CDR1 is SEHNR, CDR2 FQNEAQ (reference sequence). The CDR3 contains 15 residues. Deletions cut 4 bases from V and 3 bases from J, with 16 bases between. CDR3 residues: CASSSPRKGIYEQYF. CDR3 DNA sequence: TGTGCCAGCAGCTCCCCGAGGAAGGGGATCTACGAGCAGTACTTC.

A single count supports this clone. J is TRBJ2-5 and V is TRBV28; 7 bases map to TRBD2. Germline V lookup: CDR1 MDHEN, CDR2 SYDVKM. This CDR3 comprises 13 residues. The V segment lost 3 bases and the J segment 5 bases; nucleotides outside the gene matches: 3. Written as DNA, the CDR3 is TGTGCCAGCAGTTTGACTAGCAAGGAGACCCAGTACTTC. Translation: CASSLTSKETQYF. Complete variable domain (other parts from reference TRBV28 and TRBJ2-5): DVKVTQSSRYLVKRTGEKVFLECVQDMDHENMFWYRQDPGLGLRLIYFSYDVKMKEKGDIPEGYSVSREKKERFSLILESASTNQTSMYLCASSLTSKETQYFGPGTRLLVL.

The V call is TRBV19, the J call TRBJ2-5; D may correspond to TRBD1 or TRBD2 (5 bases each). CDR3 length equals 14 residues. Germline V CDR1 and CDR2: LNHDA, SQIVND (reference sequence). Trimming left V 1 base short and J 5 bases short, with 11 bases between. This CDR3 reads CASSIAGRLETQYF. The CDR3 DNA reads as TGTGCCAGTAGTATAGCGGGGCGGTTGGAGACCCAGTACTTC.

As concerns this clone: Additional DNA sequences in this sample encode the identical CDR3. V gene TRBV5-1 combines with J gene TRBJ2-2; D uncertain. This CDR3 is built from 14 residues. Germline lookup yields CDR1 SGHRS and CDR2 YFSETQ. V was clipped by 0 bases and J by 2 bases, with 5 bases between them. The CDR3 is CASSLVDNTGELFF. The CDR3 bases are TGCGCCAGCAGCTTGGTGGACAACACCGGGGAGCTGTTTTTT.

The chain carries TRBV25-1 and TRBJ2-5, with D hard to call. The CDR3 totals 14 residues. V was cut by 2 bases and J by 2 bases, with 9 bases left in between. In germline, CDR1 is MGHDK, CDR2 SYGVNS. The CDR3 bases are TGTGCCAGCAGTGAAGGTTACAGACAAGAGACCCAGTACTTC. It codes for CASSEGYRQETQYF.

The V call is TRBV6-5, the J call TRBJ1-6; TRBD1 matches 10 bases. V gave up 6 bases and J gave up 7 bases; unmatched junction bases: 3. CDR3 length: 14 residues. The germline V gene encodes CDR1 MNHEY and CDR2 SVGAGI. CDR3 residues: CASRGQGVNSPLHF. The CDR3 DNA reads TGTGCCAGCAGAGGACAGGGGGTGAATTCACCCCTCCACTTT.

The chain combines TRBV7-2 with TRBJ1-3, with TRBD1 as a possible D gene (6 bases). There are 14 residues in the CDR3. V shed 2 bases and J shed 6 bases, with 11 bases lying between them. Germline CDR1 SGHTA, CDR2 FQGNSA. The DNA of the CDR3 is TGTGCCAGCAGCTTAAGGGGGGACTTAAACACCATATATTTT. As protein: CASSLRGDLNTIYF. The variable domain in full, completed from reference TRBV7-2 and TRBJ1-3, reads GAGVSQSPSNKVTEKGKDVELRCDPISGHTALYWYRQSLGQGLEFLIYFQGNSAPDKSGLPSDRFSAERTGGSVSTLTIQRTQQEDSAVYLCASSLRGDLNTIYFGEGSWLTVV.

The chain has TRBV4-1 and TRBJ1-4, with D hard to call. Germline-derived CDR1 and CDR2 are MGHRA and YSYEKL. The CDR3 covers 14 residues. V was pared by 1 base and J by 5 bases, with 8 bases between. CDR3 in DNA: TGCGCCAGCAGCCAAGGGGGAGGGAATGAAAAACTGTTTTTT. Translation gives CASSQGGGNEKLFF.

This clone was picked up one time. The rearrangement uses TRBV5-4 and TRBJ1-2; 7 bases align to TRBD1. This CDR3 comprises 14 residues. With V trimmed by 3 bases and J by 8 bases, 10 bases remained unmatched. Germline V gene data show CDR1 as SGHNT and CDR2 as YYREEE (reference sequence). CDR3 in DNA: TGTGCCAGCAGCTGGCAGGGGGGCTCGTTAGGCTACACCTTC. Its translation is CASSWQGGSLGYTF.

The chain recombines TRBV11-2 with TRBJ2-2; D is undetermined. The CDR3 contains 14 residues. Trimming took 0 bases from V and 7 from J, leaving 9 bases between them. Germline V gene data show CDR1 as SGHAT and CDR2 as FQNNGV. CDR3 amino acids: CASSLDDGFGELFF. In DNA form, the CDR3 reads TGTGCCAGCAGCTTAGATGACGGGTTCGGGGAGCTGTTTTTT.

V is TRBV11-2 and J is TRBJ2-5; D remains ambiguous. CDR3 length: 13 amino acids. Trimming took 6 bases from V and 5 from J, leaving 13 bases between them. Germline lookup yields CDR1 SGHAT and CDR2 FQNNGV. This CDR3 reads CASSMPPRETQYF. The CDR3 coding sequence is TGTGCCAGCAGTATGCCCCCGAGGGAGACCCAGTACTTC.

The chain is built from TRBV18 and TRBJ1-1, with a possible D match to TRBD1 (6 bases). The V and J ends lost 1 base and 6 bases respectively, with 9 bases between them. This CDR3 has 13 amino acids. Germline CDR1 KGHSH, CDR2 LQKENI. CDR3 protein: CASSPRQGPEAFF. CDR3 nucleotides: TGTGCCAGCTCACCACGTCAGGGGCCTGAAGCTTTCTTT.

The chain has TRBV27 and TRBJ2-1; 9 nucleotides match TRBD2. The V gene end was trimmed by 6 bases and the J gene end by 8 bases; junction bases not matched to a gene: 5. The CDR3 totals 13 residues. Germline V gives CDR1 MNHEY, CDR2 SMNVEV (reference sequence). The CDR3 DNA follows: TGTGCCAGCAGCTCGGGACTAGCCCATGAGCAGTTCTTC. It translates to CASSSGLAHEQFF.

This sequence joins TRBV7-9 and TRBJ2-2; D possibly corresponds to TRBD2 (5 bases). Trimming removed 5 bases at V and 1 base at J, with 14 bases between. Germline V gene lookup returns CDR1 SEHNR and CDR2 FQNEAQ (reference sequence). CDR3 length: 16 residues. The CDR3, as DNA: TGTGCCAGCAGCGTACCCTCGAGCGGGAACACCGGGGAGCTGTTTTTT. It yields the protein CASSVPSSGNTGELFF.

This chain links TRBV7-2 with TRBJ2-2; TRBD2 is a possible D gene (5 bases). The CDR3 has 15 amino acids. V lost 1 base and J lost 4, with 10 bases in between. The germline V gene encodes CDR1 SGHTA and CDR2 FQGNSA. The CDR3 nucleotides read TGTGCCAGCAGCTTAGAGGCCGGACTCACCGGGGAGCTGTTTTTT. It is translated as CASSLEAGLTGELFF.

This chain's CDR3 is CASSVAGGSPLHF. The CDR3 DNA follows: TGTGCCAGCAGCGTAGCGGGGGGTTCACCCCTCCACTTT. The J gene is TRBJ1-6, the V gene TRBV9; D perhaps matches TRBD1 (5 bases). V was shortened by 0 bases and J by 9 bases, with 7 bases between the two germline ends. The length of the CDR3 is 13 residues. Germline-derived CDR1 and CDR2 are SGDLS and YYNGEE.

The chain joins TRBV5-1 to TRBJ1-1; D gene unclear. The V gene's germline CDR1 is SGHRS and CDR2 YFSETQ. V was pared by 0 bases and J by 2 bases, with 8 bases between. The CDR3 contains 14 residues. The CDR3 loop reads CASSLDSANTEAFF. Here the CDR3 DNA reads TGCGCCAGCAGCTTGGACAGCGCCAACACTGAAGCTTTCTTT.

The V gene is TRBV13, the J gene TRBJ2-5; 15 bases align to TRBD2. V lost 5 bases, J lost 1 base, and 8 bases stayed unmatched. This CDR3 has 18 residues. CDR1 is PRHDT and CDR2 is FYEKMQ in the germline V gene (reference sequence). The CDR3 reads CASSGGLAGGSPQETQYF. The CDR3 DNA reads as TGTGCCAGCAGCGGGGGACTAGCGGGGGGAAGTCCCCAAGAGACCCAGTACTTC.

The chain links TRBV6-5 to TRBJ2-7; tentative D call: TRBD2 (5 bases). The germline V and J ends were trimmed by 6 bases and 3 bases, with 12 bases remaining between them. Germline CDR1 MNHEY, CDR2 SVGAGI. The CDR3 length is 13 residues. The CDR3 here is CASSPEGLYEQYF. For the CDR3, the DNA is TGTGCCAGCAGCCCTGAGGGCCTCTACGAGCAGTACTTC.

This rearrangement joins TRBV7-3 to TRBJ2-1; 9 bases are a match to TRBD2. The CDR3 is 17 residues long. The germline CDR1 and CDR2 sequences are SGHTA and FQGTGA. With V trimmed by 2 bases and J by 0 bases, 5 bases remained unmatched. The CDR3 coding sequence is TGTGCCAGCAGCTTATCTAGCGGGGTCAGCTCCTACAATGAGCAGTTCTTC. Translating gives CASSLSSGVSSYNEQFF. Looking up the rest from reference TRBV7-3 and TRBJ2-1 gives the full variable domain: GAGVSQTPSNKVTEKGKYVELRCDPISGHTALYWYRQSLGQGPEFLIYFQGTGAADDSGLPNDRFFAVRPEGSVSTLKIQRTERGDSAVYLCASSLSSGVSSYNEQFFGPGTRLTVL.

The V and J genes are TRBV7-9 and TRBJ2-4; tentative D call: TRBD1 (5 bases). Germline V CDR1 and CDR2: SEHNR, FQNEAQ (reference sequence). The CDR3 extends over 15 amino acids. Trimming left V 1 base short and J 6 bases short, with 13 bases between. The CDR3 DNA is TGTGCCAGCAGCTTAGAAAGGGGCAGGTTAAACATTCAGTACTTC. This encodes CASSLERGRLNIQYF.

The chain has TRBV18 and TRBJ2-7; possible D gene TRBD1, 6 bases. V was trimmed by 3 bases and J by 6 bases, leaving 12 bases between them. Germline assignment: CDR1 KGHSH and CDR2 LQKENI. The CDR3 covers 13 residues. CDR3 DNA: TGTGCCAGCTCACCGGCTGGGGGCGTCGAGCAGTACTTC. This sequence encodes CASSPAGGVEQYF.

This chain connects TRBV5-1 to TRBJ2-3; D gene uncertain. The CDR3 runs 11 residues. With 4 bases removed from V and 6 bases from J, the gap between germline ends came to 6 bases. Germline V gives CDR1 SGHRS, CDR2 YFSETQ. The CDR3 nucleotides read TGCGCCAGCAGCCTCCAGGATACGCAGTATTTT. This encodes CASSLQDTQYF.

This chain links TRBV25-1 with TRBJ2-1, with D possibly called TRBD1 or TRBD2 (5 bases each). The CDR3 length is 15 residues. V was trimmed by 1 base and J by 8 bases, leaving 15 bases between them. Germline V gene lookup returns CDR1 MGHDK and CDR2 SYGVNS. The CDR3 loop reads CASSEWGTKIDEQFF. The CDR3 nucleotides read TGTGCCAGCAGTGAATGGGGGACCAAAATCGATGAGCAGTTCTTC. Drawing the rest from reference TRBV25-1 and TRBJ2-1, the complete variable domain is EADIYQTPRYLVIGTGKKITLECSQTMGHDKMYWYQQDPGMELHLIHYSYGVNSTEKGDLSSESTVSRIRTEHFPLTLESARPSHTSQYLCASSEWGTKIDEQFFGPGTRLTVL.

This chain joins TRBV7-9 and TRBJ2-7, with 11 bases lining up with TRBD2. Germline trimming cut 11 bases from V and 2 bases from J; bases unmatched to any gene: 5. The CDR3 is 13 residues long. CDR1 SEHNR and CDR2 FQNEAQ come from the germline V gene (reference sequence). For the CDR3, the DNA is TGTGCCGGGACTAGCGGTTCGACCTACGAGCAGTACTTC. This translates into CAGTSGSTYEQYF.

The chain joins TRBV11-2 to TRBJ2-1, with 8 bases lining up with TRBD2. The junction had 7 bases not matched to a gene; V was cut back by 5 bases and J by 4 bases. Looked up from germline, CDR1 is SGHAT and CDR2 is FQNNGV. The CDR3 runs to 15 residues. The CDR3 reads CASSLDGGEYNEQFF. The CDR3, as DNA: TGTGCCAGCAGCCTTGACGGGGGGGAGTACAATGAGCAGTTCTTC.

The rearrangement joins TRBV18 to TRBJ2-2; possibly TRBD1 for D (6 bases). This CDR3 is built from 15 residues. V shed 0 bases and J shed 8 bases, with 13 bases lying between them. Germline CDR1 reads KGHSH; CDR2 reads LQKENI. The chain's CDR3 is CASSPPRRGLGELFF. The CDR3 nucleotides read TGTGCCAGCTCACCACCGCGCAGGGGCCTAGGGGAGCTGTTTTTT.

The chain recombines TRBV25-1 with TRBJ2-5; D may be TRBD2 (5 bases). Trimming removed 1 base at V and 5 bases at J, with 17 bases between. This CDR3 region has 16 residues. CDR1 is MGHDK and CDR2 is SYGVNS in the germline V gene. CDR3 loop: CASSESRTGAWETQYF. CDR3 DNA sequence: TGTGCCAGCAGTGAATCAAGGACTGGAGCGTGGGAGACCCAGTACTTC.

CDR3: CASSPSIAGGSYEQYF. The CDR3 DNA reads as TGTGCCAGCAGCCCCTCAATAGCGGGGGGCTCCTACGAGCAGTACTTC. V and J are TRBV9 and TRBJ2-7; TRBD2 agrees at 10 bases. Per germline, CDR1 SGDLS and CDR2 YYNGEE. This CDR3 contains 16 residues. V gave up 4 bases and J gave up 0 bases; unmatched junction bases: 7.

The chain recombines TRBV5-1 with TRBJ2-4; D is possibly TRBD1 (5 bases). The germline V gene encodes CDR1 SGHRS and CDR2 YFSETQ. The CDR3 runs to 15 residues. V lost 4 bases, J lost 4 bases, and 15 bases lay in between. This chain's CDR3 is CASSPDSFPKNIQYF. The CDR3, as DNA: TGCGCCAGCAGCCCAGACAGCTTTCCAAAAAACATTCAGTACTTC.